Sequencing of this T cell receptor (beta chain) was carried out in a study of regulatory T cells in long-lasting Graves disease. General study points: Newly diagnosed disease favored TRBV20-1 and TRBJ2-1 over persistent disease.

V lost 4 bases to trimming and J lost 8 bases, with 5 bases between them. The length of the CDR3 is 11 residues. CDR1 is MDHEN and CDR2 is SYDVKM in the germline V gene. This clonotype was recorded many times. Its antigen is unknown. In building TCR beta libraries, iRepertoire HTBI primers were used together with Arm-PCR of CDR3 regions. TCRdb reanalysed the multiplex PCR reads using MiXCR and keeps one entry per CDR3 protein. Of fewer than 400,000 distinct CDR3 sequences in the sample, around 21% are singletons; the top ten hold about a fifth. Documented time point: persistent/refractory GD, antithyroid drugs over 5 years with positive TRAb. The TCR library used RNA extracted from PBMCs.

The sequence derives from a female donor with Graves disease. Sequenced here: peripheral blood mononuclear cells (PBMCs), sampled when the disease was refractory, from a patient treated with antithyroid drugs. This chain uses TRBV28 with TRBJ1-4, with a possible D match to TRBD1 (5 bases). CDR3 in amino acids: CASSWGEKLFF. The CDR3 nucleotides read TGTGCCAGCAGTTGGGGCGAAAAACTGTTTTTT.